This record covers a single TCR beta chain. This specimen comes from a study of STAT5B mutations in CD4+ large granular lymphocyte leukemia. The CDR3 totals 15 residues. CDR1 and CDR2 from the germline V gene are SGHTA and FQGNSA. The ends were cut back, 3 bases at V and 1 base at J, with 12 bases in the middle. Method: immunoSEQ multiplex PCR; TCRdb's copy keeps in-frame clones and lacks some. This table has some 40,000 clones, 86% appearing once. This chain connects TRBV7-2 to TRBJ1-1, with a weak D call TRBD1 (5 bases). Sequenced sample: CD4+ T cells from blood buffy coats. This receptor was obtained from a human donor in good health. This CDR3 reads CASSFSGAANTEAFF. For the CDR3, the DNA is TGTGCCAGCAGCTTTTCCGGGGCAGCGAACACTGAAGCTTTCTTT. The full variable domain, rest sourced from reference TRBV7-2 and TRBJ1-1, is GAGVSQSPSNKVTEKGKDVELRCDPISGHTALYWYRQSLGQGLEFLIYFQGNSAPDKSGLPSDRFSAERTGGSVSTLTIQRTQQEDSAVYLCASSFSGAANTEAFFGQGTRLTVV.